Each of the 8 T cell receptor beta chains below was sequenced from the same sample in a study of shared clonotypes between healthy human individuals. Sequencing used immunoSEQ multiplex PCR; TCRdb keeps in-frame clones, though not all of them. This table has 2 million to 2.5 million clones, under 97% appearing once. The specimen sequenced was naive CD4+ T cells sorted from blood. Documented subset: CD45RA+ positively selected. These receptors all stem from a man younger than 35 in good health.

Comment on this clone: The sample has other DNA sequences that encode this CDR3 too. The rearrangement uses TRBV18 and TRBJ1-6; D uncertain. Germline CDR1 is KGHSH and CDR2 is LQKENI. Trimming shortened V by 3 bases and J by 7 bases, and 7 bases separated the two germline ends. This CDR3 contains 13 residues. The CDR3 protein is CASSPLGNSPLHF. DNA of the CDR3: TGTGCCAGCTCACCGTTAGGAAATTCACCCCTCCACTTT.

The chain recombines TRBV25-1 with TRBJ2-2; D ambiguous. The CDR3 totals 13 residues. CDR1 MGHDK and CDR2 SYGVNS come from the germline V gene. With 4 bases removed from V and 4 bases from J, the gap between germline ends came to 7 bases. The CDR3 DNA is TGTGCCAGCAGTGTGACGGGCACCGGGGAGCTGTTTTTT. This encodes CASSVTGTGELFF.

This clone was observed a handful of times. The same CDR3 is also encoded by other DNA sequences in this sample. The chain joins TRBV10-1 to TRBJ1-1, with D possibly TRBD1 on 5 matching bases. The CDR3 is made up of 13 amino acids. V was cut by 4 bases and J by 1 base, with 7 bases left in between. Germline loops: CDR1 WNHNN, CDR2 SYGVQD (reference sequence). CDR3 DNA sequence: TGCGCCAGCAGTGGGCAGGGGAACACTGAAGCTTTCTTT. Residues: CASSGQGNTEAFF.

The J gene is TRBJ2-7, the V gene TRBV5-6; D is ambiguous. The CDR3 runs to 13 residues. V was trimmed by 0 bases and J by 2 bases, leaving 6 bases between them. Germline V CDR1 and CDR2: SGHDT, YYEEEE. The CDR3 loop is CASSLVGTYEQYF. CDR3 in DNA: TGTGCCAGCAGCTTGGTAGGGACCTACGAGCAGTACTTC. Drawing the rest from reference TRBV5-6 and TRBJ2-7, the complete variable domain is DAGVTQSPTHLIKTRGQQVTLRCSPKSGHDTVSWYQQALGQGPQFIFQYYEEEERQRGNFPDRFSGHQFPNYSSELNVNALLLGDSALYLCASSLVGTYEQYFGPGTRLTVT.

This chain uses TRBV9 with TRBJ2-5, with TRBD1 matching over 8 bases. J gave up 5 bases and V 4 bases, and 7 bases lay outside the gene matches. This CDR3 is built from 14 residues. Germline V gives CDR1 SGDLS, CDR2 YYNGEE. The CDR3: CASSPRRGPETQYF. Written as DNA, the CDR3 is TGTGCCAGCAGCCCCCGCAGGGGGCCGGAGACCCAGTACTTC. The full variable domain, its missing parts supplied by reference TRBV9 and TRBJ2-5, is DSGVTQTPKHLITATGQRVTLRCSPRSGDLSVYWYQQSLDQGLQFLIQYYNGEERAKGNILERFSAQQFPDLHSELNLSSLELGDSALYFCASSPRRGPETQYFGPGTRLLVL.

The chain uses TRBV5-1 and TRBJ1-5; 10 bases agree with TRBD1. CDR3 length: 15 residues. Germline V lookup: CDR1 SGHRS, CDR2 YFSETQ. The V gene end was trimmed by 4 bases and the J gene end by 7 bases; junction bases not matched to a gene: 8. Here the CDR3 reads CASSRDRGLGQPQHF. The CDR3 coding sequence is TGCGCCAGCAGCCGGGACAGGGGCTTGGGGCAGCCCCAGCATTTT.

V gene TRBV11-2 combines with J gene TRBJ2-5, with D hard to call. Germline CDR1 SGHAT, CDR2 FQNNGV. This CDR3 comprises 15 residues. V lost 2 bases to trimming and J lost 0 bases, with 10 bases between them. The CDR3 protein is CASSLRRVNQETQYF. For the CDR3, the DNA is TGTGCCAGCAGCTTACGACGTGTTAACCAAGAGACCCAGTACTTC.

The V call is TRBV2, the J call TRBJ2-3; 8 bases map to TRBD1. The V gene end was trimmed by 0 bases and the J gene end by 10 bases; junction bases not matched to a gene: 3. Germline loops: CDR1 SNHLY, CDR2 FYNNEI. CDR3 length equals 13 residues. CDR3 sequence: CASSEAAGGAQYF. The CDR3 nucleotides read TGTGCCAGCAGTGAAGCGGCAGGGGGCGCGCAGTATTTT.